The rows below give T cell receptor beta chains drawn from one sample of a study of T cells in Graves' hyperthyroidism and ophthalmopathy. TCRdb called the multiplex PCR reads again in MiXCR, with one record for every CDR3 protein. The sample shows about 210,000 distinct CDR3 sequences, roughly 18% of them seen only once. What was sequenced was blood. Receptors originate from a man aged 50-59 years with Graves' hyperthyroidism. The CDR3 runs from the conserved cysteine through the conserved F or W. A D gene is named only where the DNA matches it firmly. Expanded clones get a size class; other rows say once, few or many, or leave the size out.

15,TRBJ2-3,TRBV7-2,NA,NA,CASSLNPGSTDTQYF,TGTGCCAGCAGCTTGAATCCCGGGAGCACAGATACGCAGTATTTT
13,TRBJ2-7,TRBV3-1,many,NA,CASSQGRDGKQYF,TGTGCCAGCAGCCAAGGGCGGGACGGCAAGCAGTACTTC
16,TRBJ1-5,TRBV7-2,many,NA,CASSPVQGLSNQPQHF,TGTGCCAGCAGCCCCGTACAGGGTCTTAGCAATCAGCCCCAGCATTTT
17,TRBJ2-3,TRBV27,many,TRBD2,CASGRTSGGSHTDTQYF,TGTGCCAGCGGGCGGACTAGCGGAGGATCTCACACAGATACGCAGTATTTT
15,TRBJ2-1,TRBV18,many,NA,CASSPSRDIYNEQFF,TGTGCCAGCTCACCGTCCCGGGACATATACAATGAGCAGTTCTTC
13,TRBJ1-6,TRBV2,many,TRBD1,CASGGQGASPLHF,TGTGCCAGCGGGGGACAGGGGGCTTCACCCCTCCACTTT
13,TRBJ1-5,TRBV7-2,many,NA,CASSSEIDQPQHF,TGTGCCAGCAGCTCGGAGATAGATCAGCCCCAGCATTTT
12,TRBJ2-3,TRBV20-1,few,NA,CSAGDFTDTQYF,TGCAGTGCCGGGGACTTCACAGATACGCAGTATTTT
20,TRBJ2-5,TRBV4-2,NA,TRBD2,CASSNKLAGGVSRIGETQYF,TGTGCCAGCAGCAACAAACTAGCGGGAGGCGTCTCCCGAATCGGTGAGACCCAGTACTTC
12,TRBJ2-2,TRBV11-2,few,NA,CASWGPTGELFF,TGTGCCAGCTGGGGACCCACCGGGGAGCTGTTTTTT
15,TRBJ2-5,TRBV12-3/TRBV12-4,many,NA,CASSLGGGHQETQYF,TGTGCCAGCAGTTTAGGAGGGGGGCACCAAGAGACCCAGTACTTC
14,TRBJ2-1,TRBV7-2,NA,NA,CASRERLVYNEQFF,TGTGCCAGCAGAGAAAGACTAGTATACAATGAGCAGTTCTTC
14,TRBJ2-7,TRBV20-1,NA,TRBD1,CSASRQGRSYEQYF,TGCAGTGCTAGCCGACAGGGGAGATCCTACGAGCAGTACTTC
14,TRBJ2-3,TRBV10-3,many,TRBD2,CAIKAGEGRDTQYF,TGTGCCATCAAGGCGGGAGAGGGGAGAGATACGCAGTATTTT
12,TRBJ2-7,TRBV29-1,many,NA,CSVKTETYEQYF,TGCAGCGTAAAGACAGAAACATACGAGCAGTACTTC
17,TRBJ2-1,TRBV4-1,many,NA,CASSHSGQRVRYNEQFF,TGCGCCAGCAGCCACTCCGGCCAACGGGTGAGGTACAATGAGCAGTTCTTC
15,TRBJ2-3,TRBV9,few,TRBD2,CASSVEGLAVGTQYF,TGTGCCAGCAGCGTAGAGGGACTAGCGGTTGGTACGCAGTATTTT
13,TRBJ2-7,TRBV11-3,many,NA,CASSSPRSYEQYF,TGTGCCAGCAGCTCCCCGCGTAGCTACGAGCAGTACTTC
15,TRBJ2-1,TRBV7-9,NA,NA,CASSLVLGAVNEQFF,TGTGCCAGCAGCTTAGTTCTGGGGGCGGTCAATGAGCAGTTCTTC
15,TRBJ2-7,TRBV4-3,NA,NA,CASSQIRFSIDEQYF,TGCGCCAGCAGCCAAATTCGTTTTAGCATTGACGAGCAGTACTTC
16,TRBJ2-3,TRBV18,many,TRBD1,CASSPSRQGVGDTQYF,TGTGCCAGCTCACCAAGTCGACAGGGGGTAGGAGATACGCAGTATTTT
16,TRBJ1-1,TRBV7-3,few,TRBD1,CASSLDRDFMNTEAFF,TGTGCCAGCAGCTTAGACAGGGATTTTATGAACACTGAAGCTTTCTTT
15,TRBJ1-4,TRBV30,many,TRBD1,CAWSAGQGRGEKLFF,TGTGCCTGGAGTGCAGGACAGGGACGGGGTGAAAAACTGTTTTTT
13,TRBJ2-5,TRBV2,many,NA,CASSGQTQETQYF,TGTGCCAGCAGTGGCCAGACCCAAGAGACCCAGTACTTC
15,TRBJ2-6,TRBV20-1,NA,NA,CSVEDSPPGANVLTF,TGCAGTGTTGAGGACTCCCCCCCTGGGGCCAACGTCCTGACTTTC
15,TRBJ2-5,TRBV12-3/TRBV12-4,many,NA,CASSLLGLQPRGQYF,TGTGCCAGCAGTTTATTGGGACTACAGCCCAGGGGCCAGTACTTC
13,TRBJ2-1,TRBV24-1,NA,NA,CATRDSHLAEQFF,TGTGCCACCAGGGACAGCCATCTGGCTGAGCAGTTCTTC
14,TRBJ2-7,TRBV6-1,NA,TRBD2,CASSPSGGGREQYF,TGTGCCAGCAGTCCCTCGGGGGGGGGACGGGAGCAGTACTTC
15,TRBJ1-5,TRBV7-8,many,TRBD1,CASSLGQGWWQPQHF,TGTGCCAGCAGCTTGGGACAGGGTTGGTGGCAGCCCCAGCATTTT
13,TRBJ1-1,TRBV18,many,NA,CASSPLVNTEAFF,TGTGCCAGCTCACCCCTTGTGAACACTGAAGCTTTCTTT
17,TRBJ2-2,TRBV4-1,NA,NA,CASSQSLAERNTGELFF,TGCGCCAGCAGCCAAAGCTTGGCGGAGCGAAACACCGGGGAGCTGTTTTTT
14,TRBJ2-3,TRBV28,NA,TRBD1,CASSVGTGADTQYF,TGTGCCAGCAGTGTGGGGACAGGGGCAGATACGCAGTATTTT
14,TRBJ2-1,TRBV2,NA,NA,CASSDRAAGNEQFF,TGTGCCAGCAGTGATCGGGCAGCAGGGAATGAGCAGTTCTTC
16,TRBJ2-3,TRBV6-2/TRBV6-3,few,TRBD2,CASSFSGTSLTDTQYF,TGTGCCAGCAGTTTCTCCGGGACTAGCCTCACAGATACGCAGTATTTT
17,TRBJ1-3,TRBV12-3/TRBV12-4,few,TRBD1,CASTSTGVLFSGNTIYF,TGTGCCAGCACCTCGACAGGGGTTCTGTTCTCTGGAAACACCATATATTTT
15,TRBJ2-7,TRBV20-1,many,NA,CSAEEAVRTVYEQYF,TGCAGTGCTGAGGAAGCAGTCCGAACGGTCTACGAGCAGTACTTC
18,TRBJ1-3,TRBV12-5,few,TRBD1,CASGSLLGQGVTGNTIYF,TGTGCTAGTGGTTCGTTACTGGGACAGGGAGTAACGGGAAACACCATATATTTT
17,TRBJ2-1,TRBV28,few,TRBD2,CASSFFGGSPSYNEQFF,TGTGCCAGCAGTTTTTTTGGCGGGAGCCCCTCCTACAATGAGCAGTTCTTC
16,TRBJ1-2,TRBV2,NA,TRBD1,CASSERTGGMDYGYTF,TGTGCCAGCAGTGAAAGGACAGGGGGCATGGACTATGGCTACACCTTC
13,TRBJ2-2,TRBV12-3/TRBV12-4,many,NA,CASSLAQTGELFF,TGTGCCAGCAGTTTAGCACAAACCGGGGAGCTGTTTTTT
17,TRBJ2-7,TRBV18,many,TRBD2,CASSPRLAGPLSYEQYF,TGTGCCAGCTCACCTCGACTAGCGGGGCCCCTCTCCTACGAGCAGTACTTC
15,TRBJ2-5,TRBV11-2,NA,TRBD2,CASSPQAGGHETQYF,TGTGCCAGCAGCCCCCAAGCGGGAGGCCATGAGACCCAGTACTTC
11,TRBJ2-5,TRBV29-1,few,NA,CSSSLGETQYF,TGCAGCTCCTCACTGGGGGAGACCCAGTACTTC
15,TRBJ1-2,TRBV5-4,many,NA,CASSHIRDPLYGYTF,TGTGCCAGCAGCCATATCCGGGACCCCCTCTATGGCTACACCTTC
12,TRBJ2-1,TRBV29-1,NA,NA,CSAGRGVGEQFF,TGCAGCGCCGGTAGAGGAGTTGGTGAGCAGTTCTTC